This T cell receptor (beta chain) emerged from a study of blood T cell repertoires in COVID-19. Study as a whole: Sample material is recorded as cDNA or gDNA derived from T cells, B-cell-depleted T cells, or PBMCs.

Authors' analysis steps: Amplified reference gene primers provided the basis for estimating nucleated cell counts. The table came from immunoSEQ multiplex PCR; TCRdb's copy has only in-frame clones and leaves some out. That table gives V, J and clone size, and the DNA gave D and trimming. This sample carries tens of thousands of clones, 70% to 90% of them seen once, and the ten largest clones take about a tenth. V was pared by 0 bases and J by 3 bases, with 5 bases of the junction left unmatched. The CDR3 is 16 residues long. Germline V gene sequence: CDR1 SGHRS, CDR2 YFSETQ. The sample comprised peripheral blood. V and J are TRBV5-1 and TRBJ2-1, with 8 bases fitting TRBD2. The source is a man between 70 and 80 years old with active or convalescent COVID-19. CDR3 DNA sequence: TGCGCCAGCAGCTTGGTAGCGGGATACAACTACAATGAGCAGTTCTTC. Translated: CASSLVAGYNYNEQFF.